The clone carrying this TCR beta chain was counted at least ten times. This entry belongs to a study of human T cells and chemical hapten exposure. Turning to the study itself: Yields of TCR per sample differed, chiefly owing to small differences in pooled library volume.

Total RNA extraction was carried out from unfractionated whole blood. CDR1 DFQATT and CDR2 SNEGSKA come from the germline V gene (reference sequence). Trimming removed 0 bases from V and 4 bases from J; junction bases left unmatched: 5. CDR3 size: 16 residues. Individual cDNA molecules received unique molecular identifiers in the library. Study processing details: Samples ranged from about 20,000 to 750,000 TCRs, with a median of around 100,000. TCRdb analysed the 5' RACE reads with MiXCR anew, one entry per CDR3 protein. TCRdb, not the authors, supplied the V and J calls. The data show about 140,000 distinct CDR3 sequences, around 4% seen once.

The genes are TRBV20-1 and TRBJ2-1; TRBD2 agrees at 11 bases. The receptor comes from a female donor in good health. CDR3 sequence: CSARDWLAGGYNEQFF. As DNA, the CDR3 is TGCAGTGCTAGAGATTGGCTAGCGGGGGGTTACAATGAGCAGTTCTTC.